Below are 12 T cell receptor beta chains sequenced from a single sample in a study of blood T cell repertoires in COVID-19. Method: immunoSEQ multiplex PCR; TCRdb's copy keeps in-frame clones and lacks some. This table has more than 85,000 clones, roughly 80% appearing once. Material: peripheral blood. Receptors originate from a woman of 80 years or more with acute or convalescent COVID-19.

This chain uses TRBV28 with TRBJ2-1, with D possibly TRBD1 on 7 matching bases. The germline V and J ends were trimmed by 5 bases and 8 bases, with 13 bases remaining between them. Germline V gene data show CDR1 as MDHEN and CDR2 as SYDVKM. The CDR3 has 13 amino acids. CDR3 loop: CASSVEGAHEQFF. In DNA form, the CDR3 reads TGTGCCAGCAGTGTGGAGGGGGCCCATGAGCAGTTCTTC.

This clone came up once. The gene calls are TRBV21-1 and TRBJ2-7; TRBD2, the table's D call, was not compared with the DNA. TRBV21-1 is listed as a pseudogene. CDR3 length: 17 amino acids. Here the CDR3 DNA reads TGTGCCAGCAGCAAACCGCCGGGACTAGCGAGCTCCTACGAGCAGTACGTC. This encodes CASSKPPGLASSYEQYV.

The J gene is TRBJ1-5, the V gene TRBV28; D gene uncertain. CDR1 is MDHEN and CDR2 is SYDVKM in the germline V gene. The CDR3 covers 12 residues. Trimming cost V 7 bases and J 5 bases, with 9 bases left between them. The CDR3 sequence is CASNHQDQPQHF. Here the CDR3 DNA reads TGTGCCAGCAATCATCAGGATCAGCCCCAGCATTTT.

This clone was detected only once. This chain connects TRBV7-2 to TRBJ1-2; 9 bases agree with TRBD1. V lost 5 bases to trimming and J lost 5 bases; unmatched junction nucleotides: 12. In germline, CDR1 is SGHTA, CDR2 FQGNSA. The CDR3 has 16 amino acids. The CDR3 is CASSITGTGIGYGYTF. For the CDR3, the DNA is TGTGCCAGCAGCATAACCGGGACAGGGATCGGGTATGGCTACACCTTC.

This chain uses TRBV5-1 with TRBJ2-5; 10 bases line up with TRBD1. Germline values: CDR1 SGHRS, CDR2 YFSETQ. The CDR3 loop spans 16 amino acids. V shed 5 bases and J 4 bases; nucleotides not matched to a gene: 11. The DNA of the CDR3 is TGCGCCAGCAGACTACTTCCGGGACAGGGGACAGAGACCCAGTACTTC. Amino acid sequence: CASRLLPGQGTETQYF.

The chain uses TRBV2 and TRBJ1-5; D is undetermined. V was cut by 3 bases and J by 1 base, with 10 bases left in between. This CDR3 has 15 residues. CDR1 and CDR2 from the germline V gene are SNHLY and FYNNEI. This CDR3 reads CASSEEGQSNQPQHF. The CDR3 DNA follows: TGTGCCAGCAGTGAGGAGGGTCAGAGCAATCAGCCCCAGCATTTT.

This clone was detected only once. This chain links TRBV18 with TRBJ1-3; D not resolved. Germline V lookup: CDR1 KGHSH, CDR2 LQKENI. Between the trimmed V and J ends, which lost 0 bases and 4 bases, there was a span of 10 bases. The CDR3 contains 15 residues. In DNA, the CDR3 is TGTGCCAGCTCACCACCGAGCAGGTTAGGAAACACCATATATTTT. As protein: CASSPPSRLGNTIYF.

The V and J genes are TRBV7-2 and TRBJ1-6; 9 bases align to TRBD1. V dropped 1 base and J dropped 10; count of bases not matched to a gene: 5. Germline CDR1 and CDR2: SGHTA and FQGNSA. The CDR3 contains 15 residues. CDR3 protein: CASSLEGTGLSPLHF. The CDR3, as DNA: TGTGCCAGCAGCTTAGAGGGGACAGGGCTATCACCCCTCCACTTT.

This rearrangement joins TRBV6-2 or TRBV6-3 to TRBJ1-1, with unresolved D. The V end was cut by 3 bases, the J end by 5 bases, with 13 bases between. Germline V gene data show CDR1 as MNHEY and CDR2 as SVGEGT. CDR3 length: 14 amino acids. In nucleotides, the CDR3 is TGTGCCAGCAGTTATACTCGGGGTACAACTGAAGCTTTCTTT. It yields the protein CASSYTRGTTEAFF.

CDR3 loop: CAISPRTGEETQYF. The CDR3 nucleotides read TGTGCCATCAGTCCCAGGACGGGAGAAGAGACCCAGTACTTC. The chain has TRBV10-3 and TRBJ2-5; TRBD2 is a possible D gene (6 bases). Trimming shortened V by 5 bases and J by 3 bases, and 13 bases separated the two germline ends. The CDR3 loop spans 14 amino acids. The V gene's germline CDR1 is ENHRY and CDR2 SYGVKD.

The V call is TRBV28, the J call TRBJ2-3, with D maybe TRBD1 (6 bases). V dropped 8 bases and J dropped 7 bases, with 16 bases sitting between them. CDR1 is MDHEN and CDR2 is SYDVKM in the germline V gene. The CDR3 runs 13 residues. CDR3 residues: CASAKGESNTQYF. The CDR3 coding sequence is TGTGCCAGCGCCAAGGGGGAATCGAATACGCAGTATTTT.

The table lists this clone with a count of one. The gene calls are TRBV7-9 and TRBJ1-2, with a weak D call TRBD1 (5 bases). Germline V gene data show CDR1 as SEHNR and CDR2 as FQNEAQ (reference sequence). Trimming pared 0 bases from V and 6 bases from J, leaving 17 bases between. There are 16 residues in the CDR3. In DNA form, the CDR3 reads TGTGCCAGCAGCTTAGCTCTTGAGGCAGGGAATAATGGCTACACCTTC. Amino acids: CASSLALEAGNNGYTF.